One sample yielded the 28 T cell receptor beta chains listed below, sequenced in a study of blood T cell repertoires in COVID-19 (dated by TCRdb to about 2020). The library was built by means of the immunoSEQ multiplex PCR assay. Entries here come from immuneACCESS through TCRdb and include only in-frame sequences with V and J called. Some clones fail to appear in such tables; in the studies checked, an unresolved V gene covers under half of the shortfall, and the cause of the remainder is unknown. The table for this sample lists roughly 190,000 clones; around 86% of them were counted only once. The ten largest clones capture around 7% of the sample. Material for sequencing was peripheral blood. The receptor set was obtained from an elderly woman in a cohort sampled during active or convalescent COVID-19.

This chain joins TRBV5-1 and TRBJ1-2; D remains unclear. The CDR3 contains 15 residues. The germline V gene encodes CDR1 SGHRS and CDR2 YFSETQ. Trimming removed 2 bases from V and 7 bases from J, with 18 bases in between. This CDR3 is CASSFEGSRGGGYTF. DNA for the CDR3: TGCGCCAGCAGCTTCGAAGGGAGCAGAGGAGGTGGCTACACCTTC.

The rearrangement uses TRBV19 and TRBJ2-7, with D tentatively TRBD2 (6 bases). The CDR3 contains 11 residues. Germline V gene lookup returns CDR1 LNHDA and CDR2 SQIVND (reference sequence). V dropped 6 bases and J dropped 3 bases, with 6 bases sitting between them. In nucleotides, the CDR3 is TGTGCCAGTAGGGAGGGCTACGAGCAGTACTTC. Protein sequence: CASREGYEQYF.

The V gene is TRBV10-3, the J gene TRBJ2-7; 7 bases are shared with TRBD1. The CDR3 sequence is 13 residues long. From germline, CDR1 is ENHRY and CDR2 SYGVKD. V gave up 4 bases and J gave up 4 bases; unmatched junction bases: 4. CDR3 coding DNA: TGTGCCATCAGTGTAAGACAGGGTTACGAGCAGTACGTC. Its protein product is CAISVRQGYEQYV.

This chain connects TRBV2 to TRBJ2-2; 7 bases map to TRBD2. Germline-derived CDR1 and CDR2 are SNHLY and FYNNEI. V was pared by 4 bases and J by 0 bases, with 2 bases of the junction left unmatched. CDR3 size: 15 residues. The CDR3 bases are TGTGCCAGCAGTGGGACTAGGTCGAACACCGGGGAGCTGTTTTTT. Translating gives CASSGTRSNTGELFF.

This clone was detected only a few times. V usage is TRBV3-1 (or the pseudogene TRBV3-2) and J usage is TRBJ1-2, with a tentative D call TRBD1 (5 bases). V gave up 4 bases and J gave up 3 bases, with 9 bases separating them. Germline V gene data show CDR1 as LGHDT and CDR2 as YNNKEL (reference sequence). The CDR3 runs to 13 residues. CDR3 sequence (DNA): TGTGCCAGCAGCCCTGACAGAGACTATGGCTACACCTTC. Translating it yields CASSPDRDYGYTF.

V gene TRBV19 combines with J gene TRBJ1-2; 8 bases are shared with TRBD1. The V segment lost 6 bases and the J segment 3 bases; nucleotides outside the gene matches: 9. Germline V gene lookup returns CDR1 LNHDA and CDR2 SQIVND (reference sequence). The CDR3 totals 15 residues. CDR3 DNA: TGTGCCAGTAGACCACTGCAGGGGGCGTACTATGGCTACACCTTC. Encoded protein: CASRPLQGAYYGYTF.

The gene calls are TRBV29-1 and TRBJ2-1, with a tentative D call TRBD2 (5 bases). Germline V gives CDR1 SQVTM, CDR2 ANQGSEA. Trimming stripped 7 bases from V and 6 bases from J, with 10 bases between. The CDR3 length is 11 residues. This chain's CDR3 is CSAGGANEQFF. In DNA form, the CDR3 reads TGCAGCGCCGGAGGCGCCAATGAGCAGTTCTTC.

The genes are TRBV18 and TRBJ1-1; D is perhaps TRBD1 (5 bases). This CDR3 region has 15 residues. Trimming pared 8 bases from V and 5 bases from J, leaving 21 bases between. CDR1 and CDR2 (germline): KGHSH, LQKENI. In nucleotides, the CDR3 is TGTGCCAGCACCCCAATATCGGGGGTACTAACTGAAGCTTTCTTT. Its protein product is CASTPISGVLTEAFF.

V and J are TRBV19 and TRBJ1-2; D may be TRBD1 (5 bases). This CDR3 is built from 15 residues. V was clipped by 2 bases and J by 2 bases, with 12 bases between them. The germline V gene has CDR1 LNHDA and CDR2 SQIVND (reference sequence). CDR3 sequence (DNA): TGTGCCAGTAGTATAAAGCCAGGGCGGAACTATGGCTACACCTTC. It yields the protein CASSIKPGRNYGYTF.

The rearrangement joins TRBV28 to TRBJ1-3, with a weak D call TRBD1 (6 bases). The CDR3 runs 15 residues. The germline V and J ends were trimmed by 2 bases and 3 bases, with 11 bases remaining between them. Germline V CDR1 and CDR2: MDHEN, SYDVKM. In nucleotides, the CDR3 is TGTGCCAGCAGTTTACGGGGGGCTGGTGGAAACACCATATATTTT. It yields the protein CASSLRGAGGNTIYF.

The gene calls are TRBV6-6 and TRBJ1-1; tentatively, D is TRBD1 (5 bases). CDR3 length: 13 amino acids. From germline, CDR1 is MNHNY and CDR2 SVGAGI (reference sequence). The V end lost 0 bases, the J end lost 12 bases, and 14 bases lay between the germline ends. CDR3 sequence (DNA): TGTGCCAGCAGTTACTCGATCGCGCAGGGAACTTTCTTT. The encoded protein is CASSYSIAQGTFF.

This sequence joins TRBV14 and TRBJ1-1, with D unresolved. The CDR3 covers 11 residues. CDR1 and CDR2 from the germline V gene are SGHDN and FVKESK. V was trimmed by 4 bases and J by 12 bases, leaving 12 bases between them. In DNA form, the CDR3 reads TGTGCCAGCAGCCCCACACGGAGGACTTTCTTT. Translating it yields CASSPTRRTFF.

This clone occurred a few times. The CDR3 sequence: CTSSQGRQVFCGGGQPQHF. CDR3 sequence (DNA): TGCACCAGCAGCCAGGGGAGACAGGTTTTTTGTGGAGGAGGTCAGCCCCAGCATTTT. This sequence joins TRBV1 and TRBJ1-5; the D call in the table, TRBD1, was not verified against the DNA. TRBV1 is reported as a pseudogene. This CDR3 is built from 19 residues.

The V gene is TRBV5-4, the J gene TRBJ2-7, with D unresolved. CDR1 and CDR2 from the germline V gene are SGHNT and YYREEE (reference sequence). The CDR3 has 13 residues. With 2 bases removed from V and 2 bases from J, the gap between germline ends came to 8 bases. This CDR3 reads CASSFGVTYEQYF. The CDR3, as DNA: TGTGCCAGCAGCTTTGGAGTAACCTACGAGCAGTACTTC.

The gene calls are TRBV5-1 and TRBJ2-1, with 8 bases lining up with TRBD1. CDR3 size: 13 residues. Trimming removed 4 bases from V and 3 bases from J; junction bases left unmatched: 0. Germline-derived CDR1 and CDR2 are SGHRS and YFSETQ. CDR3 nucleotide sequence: TGCGCCAGCAGCGGGACAGGCTACAATGAGCAGTTCTTC. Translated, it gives CASSGTGYNEQFF.

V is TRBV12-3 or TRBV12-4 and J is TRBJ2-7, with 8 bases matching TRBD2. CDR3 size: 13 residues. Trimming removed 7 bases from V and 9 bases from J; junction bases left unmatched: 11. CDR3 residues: CASTTRGGRGQYF. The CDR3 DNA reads TGTGCCAGCACAACTCGCGGGGGGCGGGGGCAGTACTTC.

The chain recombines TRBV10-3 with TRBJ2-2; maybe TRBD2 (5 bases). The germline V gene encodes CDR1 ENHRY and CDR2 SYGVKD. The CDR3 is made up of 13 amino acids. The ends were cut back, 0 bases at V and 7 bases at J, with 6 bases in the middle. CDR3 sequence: CAISESGVGELFF. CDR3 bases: TGTGCCATCAGTGAGTCGGGAGTCGGGGAGCTGTTTTTT.

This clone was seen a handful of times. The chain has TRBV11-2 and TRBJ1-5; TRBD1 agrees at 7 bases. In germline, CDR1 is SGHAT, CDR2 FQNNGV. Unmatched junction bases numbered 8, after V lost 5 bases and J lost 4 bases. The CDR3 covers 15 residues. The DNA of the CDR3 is TGTGCCAGCAGCGAAGGGGGCATCCCAAATCAGCCCCAGCATTTT. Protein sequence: CASSEGGIPNQPQHF.

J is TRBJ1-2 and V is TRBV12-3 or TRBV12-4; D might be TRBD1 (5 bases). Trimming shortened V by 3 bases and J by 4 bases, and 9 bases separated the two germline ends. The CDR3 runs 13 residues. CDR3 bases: TGTGCCAGCAGTTTTGGCAGGGCCTATGGCTACACCTTC. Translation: CASSFGRAYGYTF.

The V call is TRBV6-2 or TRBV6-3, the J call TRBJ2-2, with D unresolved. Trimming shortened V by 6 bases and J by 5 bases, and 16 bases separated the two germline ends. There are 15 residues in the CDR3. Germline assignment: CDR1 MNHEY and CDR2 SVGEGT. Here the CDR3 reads CASSDPPPRTGELFF. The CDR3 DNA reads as TGTGCCAGCAGCGACCCCCCTCCCAGGACCGGGGAGCTGTTTTTT.

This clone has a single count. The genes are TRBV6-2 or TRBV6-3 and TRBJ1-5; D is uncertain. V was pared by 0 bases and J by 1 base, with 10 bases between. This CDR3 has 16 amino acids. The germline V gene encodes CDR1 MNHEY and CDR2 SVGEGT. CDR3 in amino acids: CASSYSGRLSNQPQHF. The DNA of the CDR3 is TGTGCCAGCAGTTACTCAGGCAGGCTGAGCAATCAGCCCCAGCATTTT.

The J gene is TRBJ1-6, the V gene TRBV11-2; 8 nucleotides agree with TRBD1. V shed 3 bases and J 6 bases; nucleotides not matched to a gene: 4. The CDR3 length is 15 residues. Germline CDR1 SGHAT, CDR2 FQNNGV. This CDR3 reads CASSFGQGANSPLHF. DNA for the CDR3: TGTGCCAGCAGCTTCGGCCAGGGGGCTAATTCACCCCTCCACTTT.

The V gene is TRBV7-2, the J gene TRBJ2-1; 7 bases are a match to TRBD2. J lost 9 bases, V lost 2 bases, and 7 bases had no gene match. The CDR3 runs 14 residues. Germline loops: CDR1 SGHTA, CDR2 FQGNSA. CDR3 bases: TGTGCCAGCAGCTTAAAGTGGGGGGGGACTGAGCAGTTCTTC. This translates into CASSLKWGGTEQFF.

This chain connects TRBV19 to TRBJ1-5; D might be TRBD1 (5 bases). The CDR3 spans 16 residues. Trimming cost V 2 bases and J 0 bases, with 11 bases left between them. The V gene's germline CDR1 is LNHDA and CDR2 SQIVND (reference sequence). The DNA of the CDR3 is TGTGCCAGTAGTATACCCGACAGTCCTAGCAATCAGCCCCAGCATTTT. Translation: CASSIPDSPSNQPQHF.

CDR3 amino acids: CASSLRQRRSGANVLTF. The CDR3 DNA is TGTGCCAGCAGCTTAAGACAGAGGCGCTCTGGGGCCAACGTCCTGACTTTC. The chain combines TRBV7-8 with TRBJ2-6, with a possible D match to TRBD1 (5 bases). The CDR3 totals 17 residues. V lost 2 bases and J lost 0, with 11 bases in between. In germline, CDR1 is SGHVS, CDR2 FQNEAQ.

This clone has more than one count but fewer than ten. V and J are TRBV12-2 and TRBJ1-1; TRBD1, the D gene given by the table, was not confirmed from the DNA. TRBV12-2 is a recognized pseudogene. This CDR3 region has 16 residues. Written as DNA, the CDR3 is TGTGCAAGTCGCTTAGCCTTTCACAGGGTATCCAACGAAGCTTTCTTT. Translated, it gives CASRLAFHRVSNEAFF.

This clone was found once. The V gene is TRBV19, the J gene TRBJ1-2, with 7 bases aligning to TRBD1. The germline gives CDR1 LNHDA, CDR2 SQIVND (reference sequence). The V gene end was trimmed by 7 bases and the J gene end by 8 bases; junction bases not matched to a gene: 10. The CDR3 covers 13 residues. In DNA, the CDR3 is TGTGCCAGTAATCCACAGGGGAAGAACGGCTACACCTTC. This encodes CASNPQGKNGYTF.

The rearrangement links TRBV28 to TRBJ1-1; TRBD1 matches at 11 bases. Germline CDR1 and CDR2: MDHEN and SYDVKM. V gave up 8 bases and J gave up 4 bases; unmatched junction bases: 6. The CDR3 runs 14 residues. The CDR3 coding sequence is TGTGCCAGCGGCGGGGGACAGGGGGTCACTGAAGCTTTCTTT. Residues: CASGGGQGVTEAFF.